The 21 T cell receptor beta chains listed next were all sequenced from one sample in a study of cytomegalovirus exposure and HLA in healthy donors. The PCR had 60 Vbeta and 13 Jbeta primers. TCRdb's table, derived via immunoSEQ multiplex PCR, lists solely in-frame clones and lacks some. The sample lists 100,000 to 150,000 clones, 65% to 85% seen once, with 4% in the top ten. Sequences were obtained from PBMCs. Receptor source: a man younger than 30 in good health and CMV-seropositive.

This clone occurred once. V and J are TRBV11-3 and TRBJ2-1; TRBD2 matches at 10 bases. The CDR3 has 16 amino acids. The germline CDR1 and CDR2 sequences are SGHNT and YENEEA. J gave up 5 bases and V 0 bases, and 4 bases lay outside the gene matches. The CDR3 protein is CASSLDSGGHNNEQFF. CDR3 in DNA: TGTGCCAGCAGCTTAGATAGCGGGGGGCACAACAATGAGCAGTTCTTC.

The chain recombines TRBV13 with TRBJ1-2; D might be TRBD1 (6 bases). CDR1 and CDR2 from the germline V gene are PRHDT and FYEKMQ (reference sequence). The CDR3 is made up of 14 amino acids. V was clipped by 0 bases and J by 6 bases, with 11 bases between them. The CDR3 is CASSLGDRSHGYTF. The CDR3, as DNA: TGTGCCAGCAGCTTAGGCGACAGGTCCCATGGCTACACCTTC. Full variable domain (rest looked up from reference TRBV13 and TRBJ1-2): AAGVIQSPRHLIKEKRETATLKCYPIPRHDTVYWYQQGPGQDPQFLISFYEKMQSDKGSIPDRFSAQQFSDYHSELNMSSLELGDSALYFCASSLGDRSHGYTFGSGTRLTVV.

The chain uses TRBV5-4 and TRBJ2-3; the match to TRBD2 covers 16 bases. Germline CDR1 reads SGHNT; CDR2 reads YYREEE (reference sequence). The junction had 6 bases not matched to a gene; V was cut back by 3 bases and J by 5 bases. The CDR3 totals 17 residues. This chain's CDR3 is CASSWGLAGGGGDTQYF. The CDR3 coding sequence is TGTGCCAGCAGCTGGGGACTAGCGGGAGGGGGCGGAGATACGCAGTATTTT.

The chain couples TRBV30 to TRBJ1-1; D ambiguous. Per germline, CDR1 GTSNPN and CDR2 SVGIG (reference sequence). The CDR3 runs 14 residues. V shed 2 bases and J shed 1 base, with 11 bases lying between them. The CDR3 nucleotides are TGTGCCTGGAGTCAGCGACTTCCGAACACTGAAGCTTTCTTT. This translates into CAWSQRLPNTEAFF.

This chain links TRBV15 with TRBJ1-2; 9 bases are a match to TRBD1. The germline V gene encodes CDR1 LNHNV and CDR2 YYDKDF (reference sequence). Trimming removed 2 bases from V and 6 bases from J; junction bases left unmatched: 7. The CDR3 consists of 15 residues. The CDR3 here is CATSRSDRGAHGYTF. CDR3 sequence (DNA): TGTGCCACCAGCAGATCGGACAGGGGCGCCCATGGCTACACCTTC. Full variable domain (missing parts from reference TRBV15 and TRBJ1-2): DAMVIQNPRYQVTQFGKPVTLSCSQTLNHNVMYWYQQKSSQAPKLLFHYYDKDFNNEADTPDNFQSRRPNTSFCFLDIRSPGLGDTAMYLCATSRSDRGAHGYTFGSGTRLTVV.

J is TRBJ2-7 and V is TRBV6-1, with TRBD1 matching 7 bases. The CDR3 has 15 residues. In germline, CDR1 is MNHNS, CDR2 SASEGT. V shed 4 bases, J shed 3 bases, and the junction held 9 bases outside the gene matches. The CDR3 spells CASSAQRTGIYEQYF. In nucleotides, the CDR3 is TGTGCCAGCAGTGCTCAGCGGACAGGCATCTACGAGCAGTACTTC.

The chain recombines TRBV6-1 with TRBJ2-2; D is uncertain. There are 14 residues in the CDR3. Trimming pared 4 bases from V and 0 bases from J, leaving 6 bases between. In germline, CDR1 is MNHNS, CDR2 SASEGT. The CDR3: CASSGPPNTGELFF. CDR3 DNA: TGTGCCAGCAGTGGGCCGCCGAACACCGGGGAGCTGTTTTTT.

V usage is TRBV7-2 and J usage is TRBJ2-1; 10 bases fit TRBD2. The length of the CDR3 is 15 residues. The germline CDR1 and CDR2 sequences are SGHTA and FQGNSA. V was clipped by 5 bases and J by 7 bases; unmatched bases: 8. This CDR3 reads CASSPTSGIRNEQFF. The CDR3 coding sequence is TGTGCCAGCAGCCCAACTAGCGGGATCAGAAATGAGCAGTTCTTC.

This chain links TRBV28 with TRBJ2-1; TRBD1 might be the D (6 bases). Germline CDR1 and CDR2: MDHEN and SYDVKM. This CDR3 is built from 14 residues. Trimming removed 8 bases from V and 3 bases from J, with 14 bases in between. The CDR3 DNA reads TGTGCCAGCGGGGACACCTCACACTACAATGAGCAGTTCTTC. It codes for CASGDTSHYNEQFF.

The CDR3 coding sequence is TGCGCCAGCAGCATATCGTCGGGGGGCGCGAGGGGGCTGTTTTTT. Residues: CASSISSGGARGLFF. This chain joins TRBV5-1 and TRBJ2-2, with D maybe TRBD2 (7 bases). Per germline, CDR1 SGHRS and CDR2 YFSETQ. The CDR3 runs 15 residues. The ends were cut back, 4 bases at V and 13 bases at J, with 23 bases in the middle.

The rearrangement links TRBV30 to TRBJ1-1; 10 bases agree with TRBD1. Per the germline V gene, CDR1 is GTSNPN and CDR2 is SVGIG (reference sequence). Trimming cost V 1 base and J 10 bases; bases outside gene matches: 6. The length of the CDR3 is 13 residues. The chain's CDR3 is CAWSGQGAFGAFF. Here the CDR3 DNA reads TGTGCCTGGAGTGGACAGGGGGCATTTGGAGCTTTCTTT.

The genes are TRBV27 and TRBJ1-2; 11 nucleotides align to TRBD1. This CDR3 spans 16 amino acids. V lost 1 base and J lost 8; bases outside the gene matches: 9. Looked up from germline, CDR1 is MNHEY and CDR2 is SMNVEV (reference sequence). The CDR3 bases are TGTGCCAGCAGTTTATTTGCGGGGGACAGGGGGTACGGCTACACCTTC. Encoded protein: CASSLFAGDRGYGYTF.

The chain uses TRBV7-9 and TRBJ1-5; D gene unclear. The V and J ends lost 3 bases and 1 base respectively, with 7 bases between them. The CDR3 sequence is 14 residues long. The V gene's germline CDR1 is SEHNR and CDR2 FQNEAQ (reference sequence). CDR3 nucleotide sequence: TGTGCCAGCAGCTTCGAGGGCAGCAATCAGCCCCAGCATTTT. It encodes CASSFEGSNQPQHF. Using reference TRBV7-9 and TRBJ1-5 for the parts outside the CDR3, the full variable domain is DTGVSQNPRHKITKRGQNVTFRCDPISEHNRLYWYRQTLGQGPEFLTYFQNEAQLEKSRLLSDRFSAERPKGSFSTLEIQRTEQGDSAMYLCASSFEGSNQPQHFGDGTRLSIL.

J is TRBJ2-1 and V is TRBV7-6; 11 bases agree with TRBD2. The CDR3 is 19 amino acids. The J segment lost 6 bases and the V segment lost 5 bases, leaving 18 bases of the junction unmatched. Per germline, CDR1 SGHVS and CDR2 FNYEAQ. The CDR3 spells CASSHLGVLAGGVSNEQFF. The DNA for the CDR3 is TGTGCCAGCAGCCACCTTGGGGTTCTAGCGGGGGGAGTTAGCAATGAGCAGTTCTTC.

The CDR3 sequence: CASSLGQGYNSPLHF. CDR3 DNA: TGTGCCAGCAGTTTAGGACAGGGGTATAATTCACCCCTCCACTTT. The rearrangement links TRBV28 to TRBJ1-6; 9 nucleotides match TRBD1. The germline V gene has CDR1 MDHEN and CDR2 SYDVKM. The junction had 0 bases not matched to a gene; V was cut back by 2 bases and J by 4 bases. The CDR3 totals 15 residues. Looking up the rest from reference TRBV28 and TRBJ1-6 gives the full variable domain: DVKVTQSSRYLVKRTGEKVFLECVQDMDHENMFWYRQDPGLGLRLIYFSYDVKMKEKGDIPEGYSVSREKKERFSLILESASTNQTSMYLCASSLGQGYNSPLHFGNGTRLTVT.

The chain's CDR3 is CASSQDEAGGLSYNEQFF. The CDR3 DNA reads as TGCGCCAGCAGCCAAGATGAGGCAGGGGGCTTGTCCTACAATGAGCAGTTCTTC. The rearrangement joins TRBV4-1 to TRBJ2-1; TRBD1 aligns across 8 bases. The CDR3 covers 18 residues. V shed 0 bases and J 1 base; nucleotides not matched to a gene: 8. In germline, CDR1 is MGHRA, CDR2 YSYEKL.

The J gene is TRBJ1-1, the V gene TRBV30; D remains ambiguous. V was clipped by 2 bases and J by 0 bases, with 16 bases between them. Germline-derived CDR1 and CDR2 are GTSNPN and SVGIG (reference sequence). The CDR3 length is 16 residues. As DNA, the CDR3 is TGTGCCTGGAGTACCCCCTTGGGGAGCGTGAACACTGAAGCTTTCTTT. This sequence encodes CAWSTPLGSVNTEAFF.

The genes are TRBV29-1 and TRBJ1-2; D perhaps matches TRBD1 (5 bases). Germline V CDR1 and CDR2: SQVTM, ANQGSEA. This CDR3 has 11 residues. CDR3 bases: TGCAGTGGTCGGGGGGACCGTGGCTACACCTTC. This sequence encodes CSGRGDRGYTF. The whole variable domain, filled in from reference TRBV29-1 and TRBJ1-2, reads SAVISQKPSRDICQRGTSLTIQCQVDSQVTMMFWYRQQPGQSLTLIATANQGSEATYESGFVIDKFPISRPNLTFSTLTVSNMSPEDSSIYLCSGRGDRGYTFGSGTRLTVV.

There are a few counts of this clone. V gene TRBV27 combines with J gene TRBJ2-7, with TRBD2 matching 9 bases. The CDR3 is made up of 13 amino acids. Losses at the gene ends were 8 bases for V and 4 bases for J; bases not matched to a gene: 6. CDR1 and CDR2 (germline): MNHEY, SMNVEV (reference sequence). In DNA form, the CDR3 reads TGTGCCAGCGCCACTAGCGGGTCGTACGAGCAGTACTTC. As protein: CASATSGSYEQYF.

This sequence joins TRBV25-1 and TRBJ2-7; a possible D gene is TRBD1 (6 bases). Germline CDR1 reads MGHDK; CDR2 reads SYGVNS. The CDR3 covers 14 residues. Between the trimmed V and J ends, which lost 6 bases and 0 bases, there was a span of 12 bases. CDR3 residues: CASSRTVVSYEQYF. Written as DNA, the CDR3 is TGTGCCAGCAGCCGGACAGTCGTCTCCTACGAGCAGTACTTC.

The chain has TRBV7-9 and TRBJ2-2, with D possibly matching TRBD1 (6 bases). CDR1 and CDR2 (germline): SEHNR, FQNEAQ (reference sequence). V lost 6 bases, J lost 2 bases, and 25 bases lay in between. CDR3 length: 19 amino acids. The CDR3 nucleotides are TGTGCCAGCAGTCTACCCGACCGTTGGACAGTTGGTAACACCGGGGAGCTGTTTTTT. Its translation: CASSLPDRWTVGNTGELFF.